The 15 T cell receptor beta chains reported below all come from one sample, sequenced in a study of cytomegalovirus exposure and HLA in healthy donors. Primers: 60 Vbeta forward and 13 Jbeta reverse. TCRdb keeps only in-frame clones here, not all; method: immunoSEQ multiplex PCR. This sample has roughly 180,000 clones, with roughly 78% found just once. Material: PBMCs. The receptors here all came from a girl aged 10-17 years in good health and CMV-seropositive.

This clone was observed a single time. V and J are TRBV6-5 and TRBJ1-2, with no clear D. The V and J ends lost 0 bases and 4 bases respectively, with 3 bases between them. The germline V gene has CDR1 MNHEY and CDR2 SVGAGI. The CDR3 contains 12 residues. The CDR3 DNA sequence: TGTGCCAGCAGTTACTCCGGCTATGGCTACACCTTC. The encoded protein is CASSYSGYGYTF.

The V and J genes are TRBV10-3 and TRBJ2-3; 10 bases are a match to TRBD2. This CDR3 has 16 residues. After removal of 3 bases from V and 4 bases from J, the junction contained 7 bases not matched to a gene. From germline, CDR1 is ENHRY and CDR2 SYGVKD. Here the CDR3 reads CAISDSLAGDADTQYF. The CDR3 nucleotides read TGTGCCATCAGTGACTCGCTAGCGGGGGACGCAGATACGCAGTATTTT.

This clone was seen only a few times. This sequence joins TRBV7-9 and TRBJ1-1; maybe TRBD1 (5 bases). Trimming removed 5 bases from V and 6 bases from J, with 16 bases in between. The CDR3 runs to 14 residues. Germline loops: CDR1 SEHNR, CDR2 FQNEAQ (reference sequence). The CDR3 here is CASSVTQGAAEAFF. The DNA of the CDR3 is TGTGCCAGCAGCGTAACCCAGGGTGCCGCTGAAGCTTTCTTT. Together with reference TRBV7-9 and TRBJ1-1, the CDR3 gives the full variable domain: DTGVSQNPRHKITKRGQNVTFRCDPISEHNRLYWYRQTLGQGPEFLTYFQNEAQLEKSRLLSDRFSAERPKGSFSTLEIQRTEQGDSAMYLCASSVTQGAAEAFFGQGTRLTVV.

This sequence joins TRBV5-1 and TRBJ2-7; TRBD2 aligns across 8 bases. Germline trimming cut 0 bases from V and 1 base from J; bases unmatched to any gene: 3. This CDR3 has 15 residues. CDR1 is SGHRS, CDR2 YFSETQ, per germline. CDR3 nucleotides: TGCGCCAGCAGCTTGGAGGCTAGCGGGTCCTACGAGCAGTACTTC. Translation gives CASSLEASGSYEQYF.

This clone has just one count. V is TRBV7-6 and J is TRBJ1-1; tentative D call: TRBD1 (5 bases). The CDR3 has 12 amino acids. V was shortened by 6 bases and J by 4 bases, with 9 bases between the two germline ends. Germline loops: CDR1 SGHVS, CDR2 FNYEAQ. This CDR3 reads CASRTDSTEAFF. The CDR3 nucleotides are TGTGCCAGCAGGACAGACAGCACTGAAGCTTTCTTT.

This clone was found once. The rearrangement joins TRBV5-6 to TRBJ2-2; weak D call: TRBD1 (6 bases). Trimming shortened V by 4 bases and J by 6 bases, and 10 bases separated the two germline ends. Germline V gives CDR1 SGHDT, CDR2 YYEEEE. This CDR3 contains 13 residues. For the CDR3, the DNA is TGTGCCAGCAGCATACAGGGACCCGGGGAGCTGTTTTTT. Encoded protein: CASSIQGPGELFF.

CDR3 nucleotides: TGTGCCAGCAGCGGGCCAACTAGCGGGGGGGCCGGGGAGCTGTTTTTT. Residues: CASSGPTSGGAGELFF. J is TRBJ2-2 and V is TRBV9; 13 nucleotides agree with TRBD2. This CDR3 is built from 16 residues. Germline CDR1 and CDR2: SGDLS and YYNGEE. Unmatched junction bases numbered 5, after V lost 3 bases and J lost 6 bases. Complete variable domain (other parts from reference TRBV9 and TRBJ2-2): DSGVTQTPKHLITATGQRVTLRCSPRSGDLSVYWYQQSLDQGLQFLIQYYNGEERAKGNILERFSAQQFPDLHSELNLSSLELGDSALYFCASSGPTSGGAGELFFGEGSRLTVL.

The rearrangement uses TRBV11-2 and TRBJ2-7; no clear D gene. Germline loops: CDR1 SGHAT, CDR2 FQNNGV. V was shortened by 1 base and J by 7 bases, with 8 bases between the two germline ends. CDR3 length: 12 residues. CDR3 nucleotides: TGTGCCAGCAGCTTAGGATCTAGGGAGCAGTACTTC. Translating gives CASSLGSREQYF.

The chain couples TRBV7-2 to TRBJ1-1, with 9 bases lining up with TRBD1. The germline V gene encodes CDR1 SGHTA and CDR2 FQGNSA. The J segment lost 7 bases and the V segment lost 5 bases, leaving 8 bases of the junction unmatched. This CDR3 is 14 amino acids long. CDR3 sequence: CASSINRGLYEAFF. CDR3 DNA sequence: TGTGCCAGCAGCATTAACAGGGGGCTGTATGAAGCTTTCTTT.

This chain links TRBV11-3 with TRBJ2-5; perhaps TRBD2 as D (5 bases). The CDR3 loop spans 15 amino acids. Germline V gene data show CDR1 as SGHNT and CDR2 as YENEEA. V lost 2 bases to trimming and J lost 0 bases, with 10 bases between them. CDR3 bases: TGTGCCAGCAGCTTACCTAGCATGTACCAAGAGACCCAGTACTTC. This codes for CASSLPSMYQETQYF.

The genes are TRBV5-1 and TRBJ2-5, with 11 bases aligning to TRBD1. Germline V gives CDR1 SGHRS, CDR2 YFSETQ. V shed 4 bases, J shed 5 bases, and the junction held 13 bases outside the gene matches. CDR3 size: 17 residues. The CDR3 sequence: CASSLIAGDRGWETQYF. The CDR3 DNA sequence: TGCGCCAGCAGCCTGATCGCCGGGGACAGGGGGTGGGAGACCCAGTACTTC.

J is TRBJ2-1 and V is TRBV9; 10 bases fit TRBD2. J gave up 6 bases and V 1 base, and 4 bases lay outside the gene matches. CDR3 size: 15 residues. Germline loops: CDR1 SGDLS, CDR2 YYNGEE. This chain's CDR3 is CASSVSGGGTNEQFF. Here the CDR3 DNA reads TGTGCCAGCAGCGTAAGCGGGGGGGGGACCAATGAGCAGTTCTTC.

CDR3 nucleotide sequence: TGCGCCAGCAGCCAAGATTTAGGGGGGGGGCAAGAGACCCAGTACTTC. Protein: CASSQDLGGGQETQYF. The rearrangement joins TRBV4-1 to TRBJ2-5; D is perhaps TRBD2 (7 bases). V was cut by 0 bases and J by 2 bases, with 13 bases left in between. The CDR3 covers 16 residues. CDR1 is MGHRA and CDR2 is YSYEKL in the germline V gene.

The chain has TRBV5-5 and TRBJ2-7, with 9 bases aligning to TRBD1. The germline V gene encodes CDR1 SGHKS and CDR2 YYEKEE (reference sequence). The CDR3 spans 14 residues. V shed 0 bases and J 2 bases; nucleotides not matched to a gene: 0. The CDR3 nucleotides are TGTGCCAGCAGCTTGGGGACAGGGGCCTACGAGCAGTACTTC. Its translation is CASSLGTGAYEQYF. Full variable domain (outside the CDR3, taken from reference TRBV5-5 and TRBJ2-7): DAGVTQSPTHLIKTRGQQVTLRCSPISGHKSVSWYQQVLGQGPQFIFQYYEKEERGRGNFPDRFSARQFPNYSSELNVNALLLGDSALYLCASSLGTGAYEQYFGPGTRLTVT.

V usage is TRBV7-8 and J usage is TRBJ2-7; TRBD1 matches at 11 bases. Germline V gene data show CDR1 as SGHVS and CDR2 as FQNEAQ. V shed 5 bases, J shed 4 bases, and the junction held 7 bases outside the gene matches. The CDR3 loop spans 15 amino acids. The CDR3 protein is CASSVSDRGQYEQYF. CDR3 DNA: TGTGCCAGCAGCGTTTCGGACAGGGGGCAGTACGAGCAGTACTTC.